This TCR beta chain was sequenced during a study of low-dose radiotherapy and immunotherapy resistance in tumors. Study as a whole: For Cohort 1, fractions of 0.5 Gy were given every 2 weeks, reaching 6.5 Gy overall. The authors gave intravenous cyclophosphamide 200 mg/m2 every two weeks, one day before radiation and immunotherapy.

For this clonotype: This may stem from a read error, because a much larger clone lies one nucleotide away.

With TRAV- and TRBV-specific primers, first-strand cDNA was made, covering the alpha and beta chains. The PCR that amplified TCRs ran for about 20 cycles, relying on a constant-region primer and a V-primer adapter. TCRdb ran MiXCR on the reads and lists one entry per CDR3 protein. The data contain roughly 60,000 distinct CDR3 sequences, around 27% of them singletons. V dropped 6 bases and J dropped 7 bases, with 19 bases sitting between them. The CDR3 extends over 14 amino acids. Per the germline V gene, CDR1 is MNHEY and CDR2 is SVGEGT. Time point given: before trial treatment. Donors, who were enrolled in a single-arm phase I dose-escalation trial, received nivolumab, ipilimumab, aspirin, low-dose cyclophosphamide and low-dose radiotherapy.

The starting material was PBMCs, obtained before treatment. This chain uses TRBV6-2 or TRBV6-3 with TRBJ2-7; D may be TRBD1 (6 bases). The clonotype originates from a male donor with prostate cancer. This CDR3 reads CASRPDTGPNEQYF. The CDR3 coding sequence is TGTGCCAGCAGGCCCGACACAGGGCCCAATGAGCAGTACTTC.